This T cell receptor (beta chain) was identified during a study of T cell responses to AZD1222 COVID-19 vaccine. Comment on this clone: The target antigen is unknown.

Assay used: immunoSEQ multiplex PCR; TCRdb lists only in-frame clones, some missing. The sample has about 180,000 clones, approximately 86% seen once; the top ten hold approximately 0.49%. Regarding the study as a whole: Repertoire samples came only from after the peak T cell response. It should be noted that donors were predominantly white British and more often female, and clonal diversity was possibly underestimated. At baseline, just a handful of AZD1222 recipients tested seropositive. Variant regions that are unmutated are reportedly the target of nearly half of spike-specific TCRs.

Germline V CDR1 and CDR2: SGHTA, FQGNSA. CDR3 length: 17 amino acids. Trimming cost V 2 bases and J 6 bases; bases outside gene matches: 10. The specimen was peripheral blood, collected on day 0 of AZD1222 vaccination. The V and J genes are TRBV7-2 and TRBJ1-1, with 12 bases identical to TRBD1. This clonotype originated in an adult in good health. In nucleotides, the CDR3 is TGTGCCAGCAGCTTAACTCCGGGACAGGGGGCGGGCTCTGAAGCTTTCTTT. Protein sequence: CASSLTPGQGAGSEAFF.